These 11 T cell receptor beta chains were all obtained from the same sample, sequenced in a study of blood T cells in healthy people across ages. The use of a sample-barcoded 5' primer and a J-beta primer mix characterized a second PCR of roughly 6 to 12 cycles. TCRdb ran MiXCR on the 5' RACE reads and lists one entry per CDR3 protein. The sample lists hundreds of thousands of distinct CDR3 sequences; 45% to 65% were seen once. Sequenced material: blood. The receptors were sampled from a man in his 60s in good health.

The V call is TRBV6-5, the J call TRBJ2-7; tentatively, D is TRBD2 (5 bases). This CDR3 has 17 residues. Looked up from germline, CDR1 is MNHEY and CDR2 is SVGAGI. Trimming pared 2 bases from V and 1 base from J, leaving 18 bases between. The CDR3 reads CASSYAPYETSSYEQYF. CDR3 in DNA: TGTGCCAGCAGTTACGCCCCGTACGAAACTAGTTCCTACGAGCAGTACTTC.

The rearrangement joins TRBV6-2 or TRBV6-3 to TRBJ2-1; D may be TRBD1 (6 bases). CDR1 and CDR2 from the germline V gene are MNHEY and SVGEGT. V lost 11 bases, J lost 5 bases, and 10 bases lay in between. The CDR3 extends over 11 amino acids. The CDR3 is CAHGQNNEQFF. CDR3 in DNA: TGTGCCCACGGACAGAACAATGAGCAGTTCTTC.

The V call is TRBV29-1, the J call TRBJ2-7; TRBD1 agrees at 8 bases. The germline V gene has CDR1 SQVTM and CDR2 ANQGSEA. The V segment lost 6 bases and the J segment 0 bases; nucleotides outside the gene matches: 7. The CDR3 spans 14 residues. The CDR3 spells CSVAGTGISYEQYF. CDR3 coding DNA: TGCAGCGTGGCCGGGACAGGAATCTCCTACGAGCAGTACTTC.

J is TRBJ2-5 and V is TRBV9; possible D gene TRBD2, 6 bases. This CDR3 has 19 amino acids. Germline V gives CDR1 SGDLS, CDR2 YYNGEE. The germline V and J ends were trimmed by 0 bases and 5 bases, with 26 bases remaining between them. As DNA, the CDR3 is TGTGCCAGCAGCGTAGGACAGCTGTCGGCTAGCGACCCGCCCGAGACCCAGTACTTC. Its protein is CASSVGQLSASDPPETQYF.

This chain joins TRBV28 and TRBJ1-2; 11 positions match TRBD1. From germline, CDR1 is MDHEN and CDR2 SYDVKM. CDR3 length: 16 amino acids. After removal of 3 bases from V and 6 bases from J, the junction contained 9 bases not matched to a gene. The CDR3 reads CASSFTGTGGSHGYTF. For the CDR3, the DNA is TGTGCCAGCAGTTTTACCGGGACAGGGGGGAGCCATGGCTACACCTTC.

The chain employs TRBV5-1 and TRBJ1-4; the D is unclear. V lost 6 bases to trimming and J lost 0 bases, with 12 bases between them. This CDR3 is built from 15 residues. Germline V gene sequence: CDR1 SGHRS, CDR2 YFSETQ. This chain's CDR3 is CASTSGGTTNEKLFF. CDR3 nucleotides: TGCGCCAGCACCTCTGGAGGCACAACTAATGAAAAACTGTTTTTT.

This clonotype has ten or more counts. The genes are TRBV7-8 and TRBJ2-7; 9 nucleotides agree with TRBD1. The CDR3 has 13 amino acids. V dropped 4 bases and J dropped 5; count of bases not matched to a gene: 3. Germline CDR1 is SGHVS and CDR2 is FQNEAQ. For the CDR3, the DNA is TGTGCCAGCAGCTGGACAGGGGATAACGAGCAGTACTTC. The encoded protein is CASSWTGDNEQYF.

The CDR3: CAIRSGTRPNEQFF. CDR3 DNA: TGTGCCATCAGATCCGGGACTAGACCCAATGAGCAGTTCTTC. The chain is built from TRBV10-3 and TRBJ2-1; TRBD2 matches 8 bases. Germline values: CDR1 ENHRY, CDR2 SYGVKD. Trimming took 6 bases from V and 6 from J; bases not matched to a gene: 7. The CDR3 consists of 14 residues.

The V gene is TRBV12-3 or TRBV12-4, the J gene TRBJ1-2; D uncertain. The V end lost 6 bases, the J end lost 4 bases, and 24 bases lay between the germline ends. This CDR3 has 17 residues. CDR3 bases: TGTGCCAGCAGCCACCTGGGATTAAGTGACATGAGCTATGGCTACACCTTC. Encoded protein: CASSHLGLSDMSYGYTF.

This clonotype has at least ten counts. The chain links TRBV7-2 to TRBJ1-2, with no clear D. Per germline, CDR1 SGHTA and CDR2 FQGNSA. The CDR3 is made up of 13 amino acids. Trimming took off 5 bases at V and 2 bases at J, with 9 bases between the two ends. The CDR3 loop is CASSEGKNYGYTF. CDR3 in DNA: TGTGCCAGCAGCGAAGGCAAAAACTATGGCTACACCTTC.

The rearrangement links TRBV9 to TRBJ2-1, with TRBD2 matching 7 bases. V dropped 4 bases and J dropped 4; count of bases not matched to a gene: 8. The germline CDR1 and CDR2 sequences are SGDLS and YYNGEE. The CDR3 has 15 residues. The CDR3 DNA sequence: TGTGCCAGCAGCCGGGACGCGGGAGATTACAATGAGCAGTTCTTC. As protein: CASSRDAGDYNEQFF. The full variable domain, rest sourced from reference TRBV9 and TRBJ2-1, is DSGVTQTPKHLITATGQRVTLRCSPRSGDLSVYWYQQSLDQGLQFLIQYYNGEERAKGNILERFSAQQFPDLHSELNLSSLELGDSALYFCASSRDAGDYNEQFFGPGTRLTVL.